The TCR beta chain described here comes from a study of T cell responses to AZD1222 COVID-19 vaccine. The V end was cut by 4 bases, the J end by 1 base, with 14 bases between. This CDR3 spans 15 amino acids. Germline CDR1 is SQVTM and CDR2 is ANQGSEA. This table comes from immunoSEQ multiplex PCR, and its TCRdb copy is limited to in-frame clones, with some not included. This table holds approximately 170,000 clones, 80% to 95% found once. Findings and limits, study-wide: Repertoires were collected only later (after the peak T cell response had occurred).

In this sample, this clone turned up a few times. The antigen is unknown. The receptor was derived from an adult in good health. The chain links TRBV29-1 to TRBJ1-5; TRBD1 is a possible D gene (6 bases). The input for sequencing was peripheral blood, taken on day 0 of AZD1222 vaccination. The CDR3 spells CSVAGGAGSNQPQHF. In DNA form, the CDR3 reads TGCAGCGTTGCGGGGGGCGCAGGAAGCAATCAGCCCCAGCATTTT.